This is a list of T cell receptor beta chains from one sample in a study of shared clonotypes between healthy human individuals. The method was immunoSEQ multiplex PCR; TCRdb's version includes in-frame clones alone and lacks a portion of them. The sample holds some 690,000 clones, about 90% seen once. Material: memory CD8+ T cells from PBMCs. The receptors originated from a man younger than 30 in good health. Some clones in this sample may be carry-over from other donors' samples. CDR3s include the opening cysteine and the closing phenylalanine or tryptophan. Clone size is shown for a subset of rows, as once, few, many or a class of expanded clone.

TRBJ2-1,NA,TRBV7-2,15,CASTLAGWGYNEQFF
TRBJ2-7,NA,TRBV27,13,CASSFGRFYEQYF
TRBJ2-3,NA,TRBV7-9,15,CASSLVLQFTDTQYF
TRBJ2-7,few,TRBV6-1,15,CASSVGSGSSYEQYF
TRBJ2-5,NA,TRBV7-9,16,CASSLPTSGARETQYF
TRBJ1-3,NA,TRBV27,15,CASGSGRGGGNTIYF
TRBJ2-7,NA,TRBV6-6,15,CASSTPGLDSYEQYF
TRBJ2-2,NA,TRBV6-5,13,CACAPRNSGELFF
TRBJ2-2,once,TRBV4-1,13,CASRLTQTGELFF
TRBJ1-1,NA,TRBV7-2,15,CASSQLTGKDTEAFF
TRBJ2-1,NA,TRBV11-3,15,CASSSPGGRTREQFF
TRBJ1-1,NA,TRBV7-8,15,CASSSTPARDTEAFF
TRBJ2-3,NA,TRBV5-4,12,CASSLSTDTQYF
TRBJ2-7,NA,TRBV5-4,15,CASSQGRGSSYEQYF
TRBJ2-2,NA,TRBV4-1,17,CASVPTTTGGNTGELFF
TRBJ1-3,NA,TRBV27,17,CASSQSSGDAFGNTIYF
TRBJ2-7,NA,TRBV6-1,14,CASTTSGRAYEQYF